This T cell receptor beta chain derives from a study of T cell clonality in common variable immunodeficiency. The germline V gene encodes CDR1 LGHDT and CDR2 YNNKEL (reference sequence). J lost 11 bases, V lost 0 bases, and 6 bases had no gene match. There are 15 residues in the CDR3. Clones were read by immunoSEQ multiplex PCR, and TCRdb kept only the in-frame ones, dropping some. The data show around 45,000 clones, with none appearing a single time. This clone was detected many times. The read stops 3 residues short of the end of the CDR3; the missing end is completed from the germline J gene. This TCR was recovered from a person aged 18-69 years in good health. J is TRBJ1-6 and V is TRBV3-1 (or the pseudogene TRBV3-2), with TRBD1 matching 8 bases. Specimen: peripheral blood mononuclear cells. Here the CDR3 reads CASSQEDRDDPPLHF. CDR3 DNA (partial): TGTGCCAGCAGCCAAGAGGACAGGGACGATCCACCC.